The 31 T cell receptor beta chains below come from one sample, sequenced in a study of cytomegalovirus exposure and HLA in healthy donors (dated by TCRdb to the late 2010s). Library preparation employed the immunoSEQ multiplex PCR assay. The table was pulled from immuneACCESS by TCRdb, which kept in-frame rearrangements only. Such tables lose some clones; where checked, under half of the loss comes from unresolved V genes, and the rest has no known cause. In this sample the table shows over 150,000 clones, just under 90% of which occur a single time. Clones ranked in the top ten supply about a tenth of the sample. Input material: PBMCs. The receptor source for this set is a young woman in good health and CMV-seropositive.

Here the CDR3 DNA reads TGTGCCAGCAGCCATAGGACTAGCGGGATTAAATATGAGCAGTTCTTC. Amino acid sequence: CASSHRTSGIKYEQFF. This chain joins TRBV7-9 and TRBJ2-1, with TRBD2 identical over 12 bases. Trimming at V came to 5 bases and at J to 8 bases, leaving 10 bases not matched to a gene. The length of the CDR3 is 16 residues. CDR1 and CDR2 from the germline V gene are SEHNR and FQNEAQ (reference sequence).

The gene calls are TRBV27 and TRBJ2-1; TRBD2 is a possible D gene (6 bases). Germline V gene lookup returns CDR1 MNHEY and CDR2 SMNVEV (reference sequence). The CDR3 loop spans 14 amino acids. The V gene lost 5 bases and the J gene lost 0 bases, with 8 bases spanning the gap. This CDR3 reads CASSRAGSYNEQFF. CDR3 nucleotide sequence: TGTGCCAGCAGTAGAGCGGGCTCCTACAATGAGCAGTTCTTC.

V gene TRBV25-1 combines with J gene TRBJ2-1; 11 bases align to TRBD2. The germline CDR1 and CDR2 sequences are MGHDK and SYGVNS. The CDR3 is 16 residues long. V was pared by 3 bases and J by 0 bases, with 1 base of the junction left unmatched. The CDR3 spells CASSDTSGGSYNEQFF. The CDR3 nucleotides read TGTGCCAGCAGTGATACTAGCGGGGGCTCCTACAATGAGCAGTTCTTC.

In this sample, this clone turned up once. The CDR3 reads CASSLKLAGADTQYF. Written as DNA, the CDR3 is TGTGCCAGCAGCTTAAAGCTAGCGGGAGCCGATACGCAGTATTTT. The rearrangement uses TRBV11-3 and TRBJ2-3; 10 bases are a match to TRBD2. The junction had 5 bases not matched to a gene; V was cut back by 2 bases and J by 6 bases. CDR3 length: 15 amino acids. CDR1 and CDR2 from the germline V gene are SGHNT and YENEEA. Supplemented by reference TRBV11-3 and TRBJ2-3, the full variable domain reads EAGVVQSPRYKIIEKKQPVAFWCNPISGHNTLYWYLQNLGQGPELLIRYENEEAVDDSQLPKDRFSAERLKGVDSTLKIQPAELGDSAVYLCASSLKLAGADTQYFGPGTRLTVL.

This chain uses TRBV27 with TRBJ1-2, with 7 bases lining up with TRBD1. Germline V gene data show CDR1 as MNHEY and CDR2 as SMNVEV (reference sequence). The V segment lost 4 bases and the J segment 5 bases; nucleotides outside the gene matches: 10. The CDR3 is 15 residues long. The CDR3 here is CASSSVPGTAYGYTF. The DNA for the CDR3 is TGTGCCAGCAGTTCGGTCCCCGGGACAGCATATGGCTACACCTTC.

The CDR3 nucleotides are TGTGCCAGCAGCTTCAGAGACAGGGGTTTCGAAAAACTGTTTTTT. Amino acid sequence: CASSFRDRGFEKLFF. This chain links TRBV11-2 with TRBJ1-4, with 8 bases matching TRBD1. J lost 8 bases, V lost 3 bases, and 8 bases had no gene match. Germline V gene data show CDR1 as SGHAT and CDR2 as FQNNGV. The CDR3 length is 15 residues.

The rearrangement joins TRBV11-3 to TRBJ2-4; D is uncertain. Trimming took off 5 bases at V and 5 bases at J, with 13 bases between the two ends. The CDR3 has 14 residues. Germline CDR1 is SGHNT and CDR2 is YENEEA. CDR3 amino acids: CASSPRGGENIQYF. The CDR3 DNA reads TGTGCCAGCAGCCCCCGCGGTGGCGAAAACATTCAGTACTTC. The full variable domain, in which reference TRBV11-3 and TRBJ2-4 provide the parts outside the CDR3, is EAGVVQSPRYKIIEKKQPVAFWCNPISGHNTLYWYLQNLGQGPELLIRYENEEAVDDSQLPKDRFSAERLKGVDSTLKIQPAELGDSAVYLCASSPRGGENIQYFGAGTRLSVL.

The sample holds one count of this clone. This chain uses TRBV4-3 with TRBJ1-5, with D maybe TRBD1 (6 bases). This CDR3 region has 17 residues. The germline CDR1 and CDR2 sequences are LGHNA and YSLEER. V lost 0 bases to trimming and J lost 6 bases, with 18 bases between them. As DNA, the CDR3 is TGCGCCAGCAGCCAAGATAGGCAGGGGTCAGCAGTTCAGCCCCAGCATTTT. It specifies CASSQDRQGSAVQPQHF.

The chain joins TRBV10-3 to TRBJ1-5, with TRBD1 identical over 7 bases. This CDR3 is built from 14 residues. The junction had 6 bases not matched to a gene; V was cut back by 3 bases and J by 7 bases. The germline gives CDR1 ENHRY, CDR2 SYGVKD. CDR3: CAISEGQEHQPQHF. The CDR3 DNA reads TGTGCCATCAGTGAAGGACAGGAGCACCAGCCCCAGCATTTT.

CDR3 sequence (DNA): TGTGCCAGCAGTACTCCGGGACAACGGTACTATGGCTACACCTTC. Its protein is CASSTPGQRYYGYTF. The rearrangement links TRBV2 to TRBJ1-2; D possibly corresponds to TRBD1 (6 bases). The CDR3 is made up of 15 amino acids. V was cut by 5 bases and J by 3 bases, with 16 bases left in between. The germline V gene has CDR1 SNHLY and CDR2 FYNNEI.

This clone was counted between two and nine times. The junction departs from germline at one end; a sequencing error may be responsible. CDR3 sequence: CASSRGPNQPQHF. CDR3 nucleotide sequence: TGTGCTAGCAGCAGGGGTCCCAATCAGCCCCAGCATTTT. This rearrangement joins TRBV7-7 to TRBJ1-5, with a weak D call TRBD1 (6 bases). The CDR3 runs 13 residues. Germline-derived CDR1 and CDR2 are SSHAT and FNYEAQ (reference sequence).

This sequence joins TRBV10-1 and TRBJ2-6; the D gene is possibly TRBD2 (7 bases). CDR1 and CDR2 from the germline V gene are WNHNN and SYGVQD (reference sequence). Trimming stripped 4 bases from V and 2 bases from J, with 9 bases between. The CDR3 extends over 15 amino acids. The CDR3 nucleotides read TGCGCCAGCAGTGTGGGGGGGCCTGGGGCCAACGTCCTGACTTTC. Protein product: CASSVGGPGANVLTF.

The J gene is TRBJ1-2, the V gene TRBV7-9, with D perhaps TRBD1 (5 bases). This CDR3 region has 13 residues. Germline lookup yields CDR1 SEHNR and CDR2 FQNEAQ (reference sequence). Trimming removed 1 base at V and 8 bases at J, with 11 bases between. CDR3 amino acids: CASSLGRVNGYTF. The CDR3 DNA is TGTGCCAGCAGCTTAGGCAGGGTAAACGGCTACACCTTC. Complete variable domain (other parts from reference TRBV7-9 and TRBJ1-2): DTGVSQNPRHKITKRGQNVTFRCDPISEHNRLYWYRQTLGQGPEFLTYFQNEAQLEKSRLLSDRFSAERPKGSFSTLEIQRTEQGDSAMYLCASSLGRVNGYTFGSGTRLTVV.

V and J are TRBV27 and TRBJ2-3; the D gene is possibly TRBD1 (6 bases). Trimming took off 7 bases at V and 4 bases at J, with 6 bases between the two ends. Per germline, CDR1 MNHEY and CDR2 SMNVEV (reference sequence). The CDR3 loop spans 11 amino acids. This CDR3 reads CASTGADTQYF. The CDR3, as DNA: TGTGCCAGCACAGGGGCAGATACGCAGTATTTT.

The chain is built from TRBV4-2 and TRBJ2-1, with no clear D. The length of the CDR3 is 17 residues. Germline V gene data show CDR1 as LGHNA and CDR2 as YNFKEQ. Trimming shortened V by 0 bases and J by 0 bases, and 12 bases separated the two germline ends. The CDR3, as DNA: TGTGCCAGCAGCCAAGATTGGGCGTCGAGCTCCTACAATGAGCAGTTCTTC. Translated, it gives CASSQDWASSSYNEQFF.

About this clone itself: Sequence at one end of the junction differs from germline and may be a read error. The CDR3 DNA sequence: TGTGCCAGCAGCTTAGGTCCCGGGGGATCTAACTATGGCTGCACCTTC. Its protein is CASSLGPGGSNYGCTF. This rearrangement joins TRBV11-2 to TRBJ1-2; possibly TRBD1 for D (5 bases). Germline loops: CDR1 SGHAT, CDR2 FQNNGV. This CDR3 spans 16 amino acids.

DNA of the CDR3: TGTGCCAGCTCGACGGGACTAGCGGGATACGAGCAGTACTTC. Translating it yields CASSTGLAGYEQYF. The gene calls are TRBV18 and TRBJ2-7; 13 positions agree with TRBD2. CDR3 length: 14 amino acids. Trimming at V came to 6 bases and at J to 4 bases, leaving 3 bases not matched to a gene. Germline V lookup: CDR1 KGHSH, CDR2 LQKENI.

The V and J genes are TRBV5-4 and TRBJ2-2; 10 bases match TRBD2. Germline V gene sequence: CDR1 SGHNT, CDR2 YYREEE (reference sequence). V was clipped by 1 base and J by 6 bases; unmatched bases: 3. This CDR3 comprises 15 residues. The CDR3 DNA reads TGTGCCAGCAGCTTGCCAGCGGGAGGGTCCGGGGAGCTGTTTTTT. This translates into CASSLPAGGSGELFF.

The chain couples TRBV6-1 to TRBJ2-1, with unresolved D. Germline CDR1 is MNHNS and CDR2 is SASEGT. The CDR3 runs to 11 residues. Trimming pared 5 bases from V and 7 bases from J, leaving 6 bases between. The CDR3 coding sequence is TGTGCCAGCAGTACTAATAATGAGCAGTTCTTC. As protein: CASSTNNEQFF.

This clone was observed a few times. The CDR3 DNA reads TGTGCCTGGAGTGTACAGGTCCAAGAGACCCAGTACTTC. Translation gives CAWSVQVQETQYF. The chain is built from TRBV30 and TRBJ2-5, with a possible D match to TRBD1 (5 bases). CDR1 and CDR2 from the germline V gene are GTSNPN and SVGIG (reference sequence). The CDR3 runs 13 residues. With 0 bases removed from V and 1 base from J, the gap between germline ends came to 6 bases.

This clone was observed once. The chain recombines TRBV11-1 with TRBJ2-7, with 9 bases matching TRBD1. The CDR3 runs 15 residues. The J segment lost 1 base and the V segment lost 5 bases, leaving 6 bases of the junction unmatched. Germline loops: CDR1 SGHAT, CDR2 FQDESV (reference sequence). CDR3 in DNA: TGTGCCAGCAGCGGCCGGGACAGGGCGTCCTACGAGCAGTACTTC. It is translated as CASSGRDRASYEQYF. Drawing the rest from reference TRBV11-1 and TRBJ2-7, the complete variable domain is EAEVAQSPRYKITEKSQAVAFWCDPISGHATLYWYRQILGQGPELLVQFQDESVVDDSQLPKDRFSAERLKGVDSTLKIQPAELGDSAMYLCASSGRDRASYEQYFGPGTRLTVT.

The chain couples TRBV2 to TRBJ2-7; 8 nucleotides match TRBD1. This CDR3 spans 13 amino acids. J gave up 6 bases and V 8 bases, and 9 bases lay outside the gene matches. Germline CDR1 SNHLY, CDR2 FYNNEI. CDR3 sequence (DNA): TGTGCCAGCTTTCAGGACAGGGCAAGCGAGCAGTACTTC. This codes for CASFQDRASEQYF.

This chain connects TRBV19 to TRBJ1-1; no clear D. This CDR3 has 15 amino acids. The V end lost 5 bases, the J end lost 1 base, and 14 bases lay between the germline ends. The germline V gene encodes CDR1 LNHDA and CDR2 SQIVND (reference sequence). The CDR3 DNA sequence: TGTGCCAGTAGTCCGATCGATGCGTCGAACACTGAAGCTTTCTTT. Its protein product is CASSPIDASNTEAFF.

J is TRBJ2-7 and V is TRBV30, with TRBD2 identical over 7 bases. The CDR3 runs 14 residues. V lost 4 bases and J lost 6; bases outside the gene matches: 12. From germline, CDR1 is GTSNPN and CDR2 SVGIG (reference sequence). CDR3 residues: CAWTSGGSLSEQYF. DNA of the CDR3: TGTGCCTGGACCTCGGGCGGGAGCCTGAGCGAGCAGTACTTC. The entire variable domain, with the rest obtained from reference TRBV30 and TRBJ2-7, is as follows: SQTIHQWPATLVQPVGSPLSLECTVEGTSNPNLYWYRQAAGRGLQLLFYSVGIGQISSEVPQNLSASRPQDRQFILSSKKLLLSDSGFYLCAWTSGGSLSEQYFGPGTRLTVT.

This chain connects TRBV5-4 to TRBJ1-4, with D possibly being TRBD1 (6 bases). The V end lost 4 bases, the J end lost 6 bases, and 16 bases lay between the germline ends. Germline V CDR1 and CDR2: SGHNT, YYREEE (reference sequence). This CDR3 is 15 amino acids long. The CDR3 protein is CASSPDRSRHEKLFF. CDR3 bases: TGTGCCAGCAGCCCCGACAGGTCAAGACATGAAAAACTGTTTTTT. The full variable domain, in which reference TRBV5-4 and TRBJ1-4 provide the parts outside the CDR3, is ETGVTQSPTHLIKTRGQQVTLRCSSQSGHNTVSWYQQALGQGPQFIFQYYREEENGRGNFPPRFSGLQFPNYSSELNVNALELDDSALYLCASSPDRSRHEKLFFGSGTQLSVL.

In DNA, the CDR3 is TGTGCCAGCAGCAAAGCGGCGAGGGCTGAAGCTTTCTTT. Its translation is CASSKAARAEAFF. The rearrangement uses TRBV21-1 and TRBJ1-1. TRBV21-1 constitutes a pseudogene. The CDR3 consists of 13 residues.

The DNA of the CDR3 is TGTGCCAGCAGCTTATTCGGTGGAGATACGCAGTATTTT. Amino acid sequence: CASSLFGGDTQYF. The gene calls are TRBV11-1 and TRBJ2-3, with D uncertain. With 2 bases removed from V and 5 bases from J, the gap between germline ends came to 8 bases. The germline V gene has CDR1 SGHAT and CDR2 FQDESV (reference sequence). The CDR3 is 13 amino acids. Variable domain in full (rest from reference TRBV11-1 and TRBJ2-3): EAEVAQSPRYKITEKSQAVAFWCDPISGHATLYWYRQILGQGPELLVQFQDESVVDDSQLPKDRFSAERLKGVDSTLKIQPAELGDSAMYLCASSLFGGDTQYFGPGTRLTVL.

This clone appeared a single time. This chain connects TRBV29-1 to TRBJ1-2, with 8 positions matching TRBD1. The CDR3 runs to 14 residues. J was trimmed by 6 bases and V by 1 base; bases with no gene match: 7. Germline-derived CDR1 and CDR2 are SQVTM and ANQGSEA. The CDR3 DNA follows: TGCAGCGTTGAAGGTGGACAGGGAGGGCATGGCTACACCTTC. It encodes CSVEGGQGGHGYTF.

This chain links TRBV27 with TRBJ2-1; 8 bases are shared with TRBD2. V shed 8 bases, J shed 4 bases, and the junction held 7 bases outside the gene matches. The CDR3 extends over 14 amino acids. The V gene's germline CDR1 is MNHEY and CDR2 SMNVEV (reference sequence). The CDR3 region has the DNA TGTGCCAGCCGAGCGGGAGCTACTTACAATGAGCAGTTCTTC. Its translation is CASRAGATYNEQFF.

This clone was picked up one time. This chain links TRBV7-3 with TRBJ2-1, with 7 nucleotides matching TRBD2. This CDR3 has 16 amino acids. The J segment lost 7 bases and the V segment lost 1 base, leaving 10 bases of the junction unmatched. CDR1 is SGHTA and CDR2 is FQGTGA in the germline V gene. This CDR3 reads CASSLSAGAGRNEQFF. DNA for the CDR3: TGTGCCAGCAGCTTAAGTGCGGGAGCGGGAAGGAATGAGCAGTTCTTC. Filled out from reference TRBV7-3 and TRBJ2-1, the complete variable domain reads GAGVSQTPSNKVTEKGKYVELRCDPISGHTALYWYRQSLGQGPEFLIYFQGTGAADDSGLPNDRFFAVRPEGSVSTLKIQRTERGDSAVYLCASSLSAGAGRNEQFFGPGTRLTVL.

This chain joins TRBV9 and TRBJ2-3; D is possibly TRBD2 (5 bases). Trimming removed 3 bases from V and 4 bases from J, with 18 bases in between. The CDR3 length is 16 residues. The germline CDR1 and CDR2 sequences are SGDLS and YYNGEE. CDR3 coding DNA: TGTGCCAGCAGCGGAAGGGAGTACGGCTCCCCAGATACGCAGTATTTT. Amino acid sequence: CASSGREYGSPDTQYF.